A selection of T cell receptor beta chains follows, all from one sample in a study of T cell changes during pregnancy in multiple sclerosis. Repertoires were generated with immunoSEQ multiplex PCR, while TCRdb's copy carries only in-frame clones and drops some. The sample contains about 42,000 clones, 88% of which appear only once. The sequenced sample was CD4+ T cells from peripheral blood mononuclear cells, obtained in the second trimester of pregnancy. These receptors came from a female donor with multiple sclerosis, enrolled in a pregnancy study. The CDR3 runs from the conserved cysteine through the conserved F or W. The order of the fields is CDR3 length, D gene, clone size, J gene, V gene, CDR3 DNA, CDR3 protein. D genes are given only for firm matches. The size field is filled for only some rows; it gives once, few, many or a size class.

13 NA NA TRBJ2-5 TRBV29-1 TGCAGCGTTGAAGGACTATTCCAAGAGACCCAGTACTTC CSVEGLFQETQYF
15 TRBD1 once TRBJ2-5 TRBV28 TGTGCCAGCAGTCCGACGGACAGGGTGGGAGAGACCCAGTACTTC CASSPTDRVGETQYF
15 NA NA TRBJ1-1 TRBV5-5 TGTGCCAGCAGCTCGGGCTTTACAGAGGGCACTGAAGCTTTCTTT CASSSGFTEGTEAFF
16 TRBD2 once TRBJ2-3 TRBV10-3 TGTGCCATCAGTGAGTTCCTAGCGGGAGTTGCAGATACGCAGTATTTT CAISEFLAGVADTQYF
14 TRBD2 NA TRBJ2-7 TRBV2 TGTGCCAGCCTCTCAGGGAGCGGGATCTACGAGCAGTACTTC CASLSGSGIYEQYF
15 TRBD1 NA TRBJ2-1 TRBV2 TGTGCCAGCAATAGGGACAGGTCTCCTTACAATGAGCAGTTCTTC CASNRDRSPYNEQFF
15 TRBD1 NA TRBJ1-4 TRBV6-6 TGTGCCAGCAGGAGCCCACAGGGGGAACGGGAAAAACTGTTTTTT CASRSPQGEREKLFF
16 TRBD2 NA TRBJ2-1 TRBV28 TGTGCCAGCAGTTTTCGCGGGAGGGCCTCTCATTATGAGCAGTTCTTC CASSFRGRASHYEQFF
23 NA NA TRBJ2-1 TRBV9 TGTGCCAGCAGCGTTAGCGCGTCGGTCCCGGGACTCCGACATCAGGACCGTTACAATGAGCAGTTCTTC CASSVSASVPGLRHQDRYNEQFF
13 TRBD2 once TRBJ2-7 TRBV6-6 TGTGCCAGCAGATGGACTAGCGGCTACGAGCAGTACTTC CASRWTSGYEQYF
14 TRBD2 NA TRBJ2-2 TRBV5-1 TGCGCCAGCAGCTTCCAGGGAGGGTCCGGGGAGCTGTTTTTT CASSFQGGSGELFF
14 TRBD2 NA TRBJ2-5 TRBV25-1 TGTGCCAGCAGAGGAGCGGGAGGCCGAGAGACCCAGTACTTC CASRGAGGRETQYF
14 NA NA TRBJ1-6 TRBV5-6 TGTGCCAGCAGGCCCGGGATCGGAAATTCACCCCTCCACTTT CASRPGIGNSPLHF
16 TRBD2 NA TRBJ2-2 TRBV5-1 TGCGCCAGCAGCTTGGAACTAGCGGGAGTCTCCGGGGAGCTGTTTTTT CASSLELAGVSGELFF
17 NA NA TRBJ2-2 TRBV9 TGTGCCAGCAGCGCCTCCTCTAGGGGGAGTGTCTCCGGGGAGCTGTTTTTT CASSASSRGSVSGELFF
14 NA NA TRBJ1-5 TRBV7-2 TGTGCCAGCAGCTCCGGACTGAACAATCAGCCCCAGCATTTT CASSSGLNNQPQHF